A single sample is the source of the 5 T cell receptor beta chains below, sequenced in a study of blood T cell repertoires in COVID-19. The repertoire was sequenced with immunoSEQ multiplex PCR; TCRdb's copy has only in-frame clones and lacks some. Of over 60,000 clones listed, around 86% are singletons. The sequencing sample was made of peripheral blood. These TCRs come from a woman aged 60-75 years with acute or convalescent COVID-19.

This clone has just a few counts. The V call is TRBV4-2, the J call TRBJ1-3; weak D call: TRBD1 (5 bases). V was trimmed by 0 bases and J by 1 base, leaving 10 bases between them. Germline lookup yields CDR1 LGHNA and CDR2 YNFKEQ. This CDR3 is built from 16 residues. The CDR3 is CASSQDFRASGNTIYF. The CDR3 DNA is TGTGCCAGCAGCCAAGACTTCAGGGCTTCTGGAAACACCATATATTTT.

V is TRBV7-6 and J is TRBJ2-6, with a tentative D call TRBD1 (6 bases). The germline CDR1 and CDR2 sequences are SGHVS and FNYEAQ. The CDR3 loop spans 18 amino acids. V was cut by 1 base and J by 4 bases, with 17 bases left in between. The CDR3 nucleotides read TGTGCCAGCAGCTTAGAGGGCAGGGGAGTATACGGGGCCAACGTCCTGACTTTC. This gives the protein CASSLEGRGVYGANVLTF.

This clone was detected many times. CDR3 sequence reads: CASRFLAGSQETQYF. The CDR3 DNA sequence: TGTGCCAGCAGATTCCTAGCGGGGTCCCAGGAGACCCAGTACTTC. The rearrangement links TRBV2 to TRBJ2-5, with TRBD2 matching over 9 bases. The length of the CDR3 is 15 residues. Trimming cost V 6 bases and J 5 bases; bases outside gene matches: 10. Per germline, CDR1 SNHLY and CDR2 FYNNEI.

The rearrangement links TRBV6-5 to TRBJ2-7; 10 bases line up with TRBD2. V dropped 5 bases and J dropped 2; count of bases not matched to a gene: 3. The CDR3 spans 14 residues. Germline assignment: CDR1 MNHEY and CDR2 SVGAGI. The CDR3 nucleotides are TGTGCCAGCAGTCGTAGCGGGGGGCCCTACGAGCAGTACTTC. It is translated as CASSRSGGPYEQYF.

The chain couples TRBV6-5 to TRBJ1-2, with unresolved D. CDR1 is MNHEY, CDR2 SVGAGI, per germline. The CDR3 is 13 amino acids. V was trimmed by 10 bases and J by 8 bases, leaving 20 bases between them. CDR3 in amino acids: CATKRVGDGGYTF. DNA of the CDR3: TGTGCCACCAAGCGGGTCGGGGATGGCGGCTACACCTTC.